The 2 T cell receptor beta chains below were found in one sample sequenced in a study of sequential checkpoint blockade in melanoma. The protocol was immunoSEQ multiplex PCR, while the TCRdb copy is restricted to in-frame clones and leaves out a portion. Altogether about 30,000 clones are present, approximately 77% being singletons, with the ten largest covering roughly 13%. The treatment is: randomized to nivolumab then ipilimumab (arm A) or the reverse (arm B). The starting material was CD8+ T cells sorted from blood (inferred from file names), obtained from a patient given nivolumab and ipilimumab in sequence. The receptor set was obtained from a human donor with melanoma.

This clone appeared a few times. The rearrangement uses TRBV6-6 and TRBJ1-1; D unresolved. This CDR3 is built from 15 residues. CDR1 MNHNY and CDR2 SVGAGI come from the germline V gene (reference sequence). V gave up 5 bases and J gave up 0 bases, with 13 bases separating them. The CDR3 DNA reads TGTGCCAGCAGTCCTCTGACAAGTATGAACACTGAAGCTTTCTTT. This codes for CASSPLTSMNTEAFF.

The V and J genes are TRBV6-5 and TRBJ1-2; TRBD1 aligns across 9 bases. This CDR3 has 12 residues. Germline trimming cut 6 bases from V and 8 bases from J; bases unmatched to any gene: 4. The germline CDR1 and CDR2 sequences are MNHEY and SVGAGI. This CDR3 reads CASRQGAYGYTF. The DNA for the CDR3 is TGTGCCAGCAGACAGGGGGCGTACGGCTACACCTTC.